This T cell receptor beta chain emerged from a study of blood T cell repertoires in COVID-19. Turning to the study itself: T cells, B-cell-depleted T cells, or PBMCs provided the cDNA or gDNA that served as material.

Measured with immunoSEQ multiplex PCR; TCRdb has only the in-frame clones, and not every one. The table lists more than 150,000 clones, 80% to 85% of them singletons. The V gene's germline CDR1 is MDHEN and CDR2 SYDVKM. The length of the CDR3 is 13 residues. V was pared by 3 bases and J by 6 bases, with 11 bases between. The chain joins TRBV28 to TRBJ1-2; a weak D match, TRBD1 (6 bases). This sequence was found in a woman aged 45-65 years who had recovered from COVID-19. Sequencing was performed on PBMCs or T cells enriched from blood (not recorded which). The CDR3 nucleotides read TGTGCCAGCAGTTTTGCAGGGGAAGATGGCTACACCTTC. It is translated as CASSFAGEDGYTF.